These 9 T cell receptor beta chains came from one sample sequenced in a study of tumor-infiltrating lymphocytes in localized non-small cell lung cancer. Sequencing used immunoSEQ multiplex PCR; TCRdb keeps in-frame clones, though not all of them. The repertoire holds approximately 15,000 clones, with 70% to 90% as singletons. Sequenced: uninvolved lung tissue not adjacent to the tumor. The receptors were gathered from a human donor with non-small cell lung cancer.

This clone was seen a few times. The chain has TRBV28 and TRBJ1-2, with TRBD1 matching 10 bases. The CDR3 totals 14 residues. The germline CDR1 and CDR2 sequences are MDHEN and SYDVKM. Unmatched junction bases numbered 6, after V lost 3 bases and J lost 8 bases. The CDR3: CASSLGTGVWGYTF. The CDR3 nucleotides read TGTGCCAGCAGTTTGGGGACAGGGGTTTGGGGCTACACCTTC.

V gene TRBV7-2 combines with J gene TRBJ1-2; possible D gene TRBD1, 6 bases. The CDR3 runs to 13 residues. Germline loops: CDR1 SGHTA, CDR2 FQGNSA. V lost 1 base and J lost 6, with 9 bases in between. The CDR3 here is CASSLGRGDGYTF. In DNA form, the CDR3 reads TGTGCCAGCAGCTTAGGCAGGGGCGATGGCTACACCTTC.

This clone has only one observation. The genes are TRBV7-7 and TRBJ2-3; D is ambiguous. CDR1 SSHAT and CDR2 FNYEAQ come from the germline V gene (reference sequence). This CDR3 is 13 amino acids long. Trimming removed 1 base at V and 4 bases at J, with 6 bases between. This CDR3 is CASSLGRSDTQYF. The DNA for the CDR3 is TGTGCCAGCAGCTTAGGCAGGTCAGATACGCAGTATTTT.

This clone was found once. The chain is built from TRBV5-1 and TRBJ2-7; TRBD1 is a possible D gene (6 bases). V lost 0 bases and J lost 2, with 9 bases in between. The CDR3 spans 14 residues. Germline-derived CDR1 and CDR2 are SGHRS and YFSETQ. CDR3 bases: TGCGCCAGCAGCTTGGCCGGGACACCCTACGAGCAGTACTTC. It translates to CASSLAGTPYEQYF. Full variable domain (remainder filled in from reference TRBV5-1 and TRBJ2-7): KAGVTQTPRYLIKTRGQQVTLSCSPISGHRSVSWYQQTPGQGLQFLFEYFSETQRNKGNFPGRFSGRQFSNSRSEMNVSTLELGDSALYLCASSLAGTPYEQYFGPGTRLTVT.

The sample holds one count of this clone. The V and J genes are TRBV19 and TRBJ2-7; D perhaps matches TRBD1 (6 bases). Germline lookup yields CDR1 LNHDA and CDR2 SQIVND (reference sequence). The CDR3 runs 13 residues. The V end was cut by 4 bases, the J end by 7 bases, with 14 bases between. CDR3: CASSNGQTWEQYF. The CDR3 DNA is TGTGCCAGTAGTAATGGACAGACATGGGAGCAGTACTTC.

V is TRBV2 and J is TRBJ2-1; 16 bases map to TRBD2. V trimming: 6 bases; J trimming: 3 bases; junction bases outside the gene matches: 8. The CDR3 sequence is 18 residues long. Germline V gives CDR1 SNHLY, CDR2 FYNNEI. CDR3 sequence: CASSTPGLAGGNYNEQFF. The CDR3 DNA follows: TGTGCCAGCAGCACCCCGGGACTAGCGGGAGGGAACTACAATGAGCAGTTCTTC.

The V and J genes are TRBV6-1 and TRBJ1-5; D perhaps matches TRBD1 (6 bases). The germline V gene has CDR1 MNHNS and CDR2 SASEGT. V lost 6 bases to trimming and J lost 2 bases, with 8 bases between them. CDR3 size: 13 residues. CDR3 DNA: TGTGCCAGCAGACACAGGGGCAATCAGCCCCAGCATTTT. Translating gives CASRHRGNQPQHF.

CDR3: CASSSLGLDSYNEQFF. DNA for the CDR3: TGCGCCAGCAGCTCACTGGGACTAGACTCCTACAATGAGCAGTTCTTC. The chain has TRBV4-1 and TRBJ2-1; 8 bases line up with TRBD2. The CDR3 loop spans 16 amino acids. V dropped 5 bases and J dropped 0; count of bases not matched to a gene: 6. Germline CDR1 reads MGHRA; CDR2 reads YSYEKL.

V and J are TRBV5-1 and TRBJ1-1; D may be TRBD1 (6 bases). Trimming cost V 3 bases and J 5 bases, with 14 bases left between them. CDR3 length equals 14 residues. Germline values: CDR1 SGHRS, CDR2 YFSETQ. In nucleotides, the CDR3 is TGCGCCAGCAGCTCGGGACAACTCGGTACTGAAGCTTTCTTT. Residues: CASSSGQLGTEAFF.